This TCR beta chain derives from a study of blood T cell repertoires in COVID-19. Study details: Acute and convalescent COVID-19 samples came from the United States, Italy and Spain.

Germline V CDR1 and CDR2: LGHNA, YSLEER. With V trimmed by 7 bases and J by 1 base, 4 bases remained unmatched. The CDR3 length is 14 residues. This clone was recorded only once. The method was immunoSEQ multiplex PCR; TCRdb's version includes in-frame clones alone and lacks a portion of them. This sample has more than 200,000 clones, with 80% to 90% found just once. The sample consisted of peripheral blood. The source of this sequence is a woman of 80 years or more with acute or convalescent COVID-19. This chain links TRBV4-3 with TRBJ1-1; TRBD1 matches 9 bases. CDR3 sequence (DNA): TGCGCCAGCACGAAGGACAGGGGGAACACTGAAGCTTTCTTT. Protein product: CASTKDRGNTEAFF.